This TCR beta chain was sequenced in a study of OX40 agonist ivuxolimab in advanced cancers. Background on the study: Patients got intravenous ivuxolimab at 0.01 to 10 mg/kg every 2 weeks. Two patients with cutaneous melanoma and one with hepatocellular carcinoma, three in total, showed partial responses.

Profiling relied on immunoSEQ multiplex PCR, and the TCRdb table lists in-frame clones only, not all of them. The table records 35,000 to 50,000 clones, roughly four fifths of them present only once. People who had autoimmune disease history or systemic immunosuppression were excluded. Germline loops: CDR1 SGHTA, CDR2 FQGNSA. J was trimmed by 7 bases and V by 5 bases; bases with no gene match: 4. The CDR3 is 12 amino acids. The rearrangement links TRBV7-2 to TRBJ2-7; 8 nucleotides agree with TRBD1. Source: CD4+ or CD8+ T cells sorted from blood, taken in a trial of the OX40 agonist ivuxolimab. This sequence originates from an adult with an advanced solid tumor such as melanoma, head and neck, liver or kidney cancer. The CDR3 DNA is TGTGCCAGCAGCCTGGACAGGGAAGAGCAGTACTTC. It is translated as CASSLDREEQYF. The entire variable domain, with the rest obtained from reference TRBV7-2 and TRBJ2-7, is as follows: GAGVSQSPSNKVTEKGKDVELRCDPISGHTALYWYRQSLGQGLEFLIYFQGNSAPDKSGLPSDRFSAERTGGSVSTLTIQRTQQEDSAVYLCASSLDREEQYFGPGTRLTVT.